This entry lists 16 T cell receptor beta chains sequenced from one sample in a study of T cells after yellow fever vaccination. Via MiXCR, TCRdb re-called the 5' RACE reads, giving one row per CDR3 protein. The data show around 310,000 distinct CDR3 sequences, less than 4.5% seen once. This specimen was PBMCs, taken on the day of the yellow fever booster vaccination. The receptors come from a man in his late teens or twenties who received the YFV17D yellow fever vaccine.

This clonotype occurred a few times. The CDR3 coding sequence is TGTGCCAGCAGTTTACTCTCCAGAGGGGCCACTGAAGCTTTCTTT. As protein: CASSLLSRGATEAFF. The chain recombines TRBV12-3 or TRBV12-4 with TRBJ1-1, with D tentatively TRBD1 (5 bases). V was trimmed by 2 bases and J by 4 bases, leaving 14 bases between them. This CDR3 has 15 amino acids.

This clonotype occurred many times. The CDR3, as DNA: TGTGCCAGCAGCGACAGGGGAAGTAATTCACCCCTCCACTTT. Residues: CASSDRGSNSPLHF. This chain links TRBV2 with TRBJ1-6, with 8 positions matching TRBD1. The V segment lost 6 bases and the J segment 6 bases; nucleotides outside the gene matches: 4. This CDR3 spans 14 amino acids. Germline V gene sequence: CDR1 SNHLY, CDR2 FYNNEI. Full variable domain (outside the CDR3, taken from reference TRBV2 and TRBJ1-6): EPEVTQTPSHQVTQMGQEVILRCVPISNHLYFYWYRQILGQKVEFLVSFYNNEISEKSEIFDDQFSVERPDGSNFTLKIRSTKLEDSAMYFCASSDRGSNSPLHFGNGTRLTVT.

As concerns this clonotype: This may arise from a read error, as a much more abundant clone is one base away. This chain links TRBV9 with TRBJ2-1, with a possible D match to TRBD1 (6 bases). The CDR3 is made up of 15 amino acids. Germline assignment: CDR1 SGDLS and CDR2 YYNGEE. With 3 bases removed from V and 8 bases from J, the gap between germline ends came to 18 bases. The CDR3 DNA reads TGTGCCAGCAGCGGAGCCGGGACAACCCACTATGAGCAGTTCTTC. Its translation is CASSGAGTTHYEQFF.

This clonotype appeared many times. The genes are TRBV7-6 and TRBJ1-1; 7 bases are shared with TRBD1. Germline CDR1 and CDR2: SGHVS and FNYEAQ. The trim removed 1 base at V and 9 bases at J, leaving 8 bases unmatched. The CDR3 loop spans 14 amino acids. CDR3 protein: CASSLGGQRNQAFF. For the CDR3, the DNA is TGTGCCAGCAGCTTAGGGGGACAGAGGAACCAAGCTTTCTTT.

This chain connects TRBV5-1 to TRBJ1-2; 9 positions agree with TRBD1. Trimming removed 3 bases from V and 2 bases from J; junction bases left unmatched: 8. This CDR3 region has 16 residues. Germline values: CDR1 SGHRS, CDR2 YFSETQ. The CDR3 DNA reads TGCGCCAGCAGCTCCAAATCCGACAGGGGGAACTATGGCTACACCTTC. Its translation is CASSSKSDRGNYGYTF.

This clonotype has more than one count but fewer than ten. This chain connects TRBV27 to TRBJ2-7; TRBD1 aligns across 10 bases. This CDR3 is 14 amino acids long. The V gene's germline CDR1 is MNHEY and CDR2 SMNVEV (reference sequence). V was clipped by 6 bases and J by 3 bases; unmatched bases: 5. CDR3 nucleotides: TGTGCCAGCAGCCGGGACAGGGGCCACTACGAGCAGTACTTC. Protein sequence: CASSRDRGHYEQYF.

The chain recombines TRBV25-1 with TRBJ2-2, with D perhaps matching TRBD1 (5 bases). The V end lost 1 base, the J end lost 8 bases, and 8 bases lay between the germline ends. CDR1 and CDR2 (germline): MGHDK, SYGVNS. The CDR3 covers 13 residues. The CDR3 protein is CASSEFRVGELFF. CDR3 bases: TGTGCCAGCAGTGAATTCAGGGTTGGGGAGCTGTTTTTT.

In its sample, this clonotype was seen many times. CDR3 protein: CASSYSSQGGNTGELFF. The CDR3 DNA reads as TGTGCCAGCAGTTACTCGAGCCAGGGGGGGAACACCGGGGAGCTGTTTTTT. The V gene is TRBV6-5, the J gene TRBJ2-2, with D possibly matching TRBD1 (7 bases). Germline-derived CDR1 and CDR2 are MNHEY and SVGAGI. The CDR3 consists of 17 residues. V was cut by 0 bases and J by 1 base, with 12 bases left in between.

This clonotype was recorded a few times. The DNA for the CDR3 is TGCAGTGCTAGACTCGGAGAGGGGCCCTACCCTGATACGCAGTATTTT. This gives the protein CSARLGEGPYPDTQYF. J is TRBJ2-3 and V is TRBV20-1, with D possibly being TRBD1 or TRBD2 (5 bases each). Per germline, CDR1 DFQATT and CDR2 SNEGSKA (reference sequence). V lost 2 bases, J lost 6 bases, and 21 bases lay in between. This CDR3 has 16 residues.

V is TRBV27 and J is TRBJ1-6; perhaps TRBD1 as D (6 bases). CDR1 and CDR2 from the germline V gene are MNHEY and SMNVEV (reference sequence). The CDR3 covers 16 residues. The ends were cut back, 6 bases at V and 4 bases at J, with 16 bases in the middle. The CDR3 DNA sequence: TGTGCCAGCAGGGGGACACAAGGCATATATAATTCACCCCTCCACTTT. Translation: CASRGTQGIYNSPLHF.

The J gene is TRBJ2-1, the V gene TRBV6-5; 9 bases line up with TRBD2. V lost 0 bases to trimming and J lost 6 bases; unmatched junction nucleotides: 9. Per germline, CDR1 MNHEY and CDR2 SVGAGI. This CDR3 is built from 17 residues. The CDR3 is CASSYSFVRGGLNEQFF. The CDR3 DNA reads TGTGCCAGCAGTTACTCTTTTGTGCGGGGGGGCCTCAATGAGCAGTTCTTC.

The sample holds a few counts of this clonotype. This chain connects TRBV7-2 to TRBJ1-5, with D possibly TRBD1 on 6 matching bases. CDR3 length: 14 amino acids. Germline CDR1 and CDR2: SGHTA and FQGNSA. V gave up 3 bases and J gave up 2 bases, with 8 bases separating them. This chain's CDR3 is CASSFRQGNQPQHF. CDR3 coding DNA: TGTGCCAGCAGCTTCCGACAGGGCAATCAGCCCCAGCATTTT. Drawing the rest from reference TRBV7-2 and TRBJ1-5, the complete variable domain is GAGVSQSPSNKVTEKGKDVELRCDPISGHTALYWYRQSLGQGLEFLIYFQGNSAPDKSGLPSDRFSAERTGGSVSTLTIQRTQQEDSAVYLCASSFRQGNQPQHFGDGTRLSIL.

V and J are TRBV20-1 and TRBJ1-3; D remains ambiguous. V lost 3 bases to trimming and J lost 0 bases, with 6 bases between them. CDR3 length equals 13 residues. The germline V gene encodes CDR1 DFQATT and CDR2 SNEGSKA (reference sequence). DNA for the CDR3: TGCAGTGCTAGTACAGCCTCTGGAAACACCATATATTTT. Its protein product is CSASTASGNTIYF.

At least ten counts were recorded for this clonotype. The chain recombines TRBV18 with TRBJ2-3; 9 bases are a match to TRBD2. Germline V gene sequence: CDR1 KGHSH, CDR2 LQKENI. V lost 2 bases to trimming and J lost 2 bases; unmatched junction nucleotides: 5. This CDR3 has 16 amino acids. The CDR3 sequence: CASSPGLAGTTDTQYF. DNA for the CDR3: TGTGCCAGCTCACCAGGGCTAGCGGGAACCACAGATACGCAGTATTTT.

This clonotype was recorded at least ten times. The chain employs TRBV27 and TRBJ2-2; 8 bases agree with TRBD1. The CDR3 consists of 16 residues. The germline gives CDR1 MNHEY, CDR2 SMNVEV (reference sequence). Trimming removed 0 bases from V and 6 bases from J; junction bases left unmatched: 6. The CDR3 sequence is CASSLSRQGYAGELFF. The DNA of the CDR3 is TGTGCCAGCAGTTTATCGAGACAGGGGTACGCCGGGGAGCTGTTTTTT.

The table lists this clonotype with many counts. The chain carries TRBV20-1 and TRBJ1-1, with D perhaps TRBD1 (5 bases). The CDR3 contains 12 residues. The germline CDR1 and CDR2 sequences are DFQATT and SNEGSKA (reference sequence). With 6 bases removed from V and 3 bases from J, the gap between germline ends came to 11 bases. Written as DNA, the CDR3 is TGCAGTGCCAGGGTTATAGACACTGAAGCTTTCTTT. Residues: CSARVIDTEAFF.